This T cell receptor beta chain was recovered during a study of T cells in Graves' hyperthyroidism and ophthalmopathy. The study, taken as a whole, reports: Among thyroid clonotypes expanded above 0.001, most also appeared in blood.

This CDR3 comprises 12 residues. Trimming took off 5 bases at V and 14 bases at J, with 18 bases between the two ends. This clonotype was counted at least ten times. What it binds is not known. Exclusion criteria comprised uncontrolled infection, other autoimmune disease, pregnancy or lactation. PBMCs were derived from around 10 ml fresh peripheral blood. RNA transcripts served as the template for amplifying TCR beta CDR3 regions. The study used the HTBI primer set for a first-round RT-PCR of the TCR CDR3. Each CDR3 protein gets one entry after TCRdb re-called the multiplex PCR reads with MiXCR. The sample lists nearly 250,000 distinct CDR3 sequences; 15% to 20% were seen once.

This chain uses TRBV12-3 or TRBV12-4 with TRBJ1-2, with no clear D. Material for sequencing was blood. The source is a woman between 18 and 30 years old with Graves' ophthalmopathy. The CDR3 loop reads CASSPNAGGITF. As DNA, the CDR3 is TGTGCCAGCAGTCCAAACGCCGGTGGTATAACCTTC.